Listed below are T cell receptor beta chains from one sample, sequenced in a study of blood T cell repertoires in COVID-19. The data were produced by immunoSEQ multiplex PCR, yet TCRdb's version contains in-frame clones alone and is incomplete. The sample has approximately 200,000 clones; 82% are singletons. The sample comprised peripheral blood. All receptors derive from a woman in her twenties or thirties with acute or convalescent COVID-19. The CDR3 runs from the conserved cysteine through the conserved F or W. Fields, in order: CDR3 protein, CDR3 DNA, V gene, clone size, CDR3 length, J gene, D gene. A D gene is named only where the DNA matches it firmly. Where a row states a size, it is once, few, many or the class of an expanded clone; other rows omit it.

CDR3aa: CASSQDYATGTDTQYF
CDR3nt: TGCGCCAGCAGCCAAGATTACGCGACAGGAACAGATACGCAGTATTTT
v_gene: TRBV4-1
abundance: NA
len: 16
j_gene: TRBJ2-3
d_gene: NA

CDR3aa: CASSPGQGLAYEQYF
CDR3nt: TGTGCCAGTAGTCCAGGACAGGGCCTGGCCTACGAGCAGTACTTC
v_gene: TRBV19
abundance: NA
len: 15
j_gene: TRBJ2-7
d_gene: TRBD1

CDR3aa: CAWSVVAGGGYTF
CDR3nt: TGTGCCTGGAGTGTAGTGGCAGGGGGGGGCTACACCTTC
v_gene: TRBV30
abundance: NA
len: 13
j_gene: TRBJ1-2
d_gene: TRBD1

CDR3aa: CASSSPRGRATEAFF
CDR3nt: TGTGCCAGCAGTTCCCCCAGGGGGCGAGCCACTGAAGCTTTCTTT
v_gene: TRBV28
abundance: NA
len: 15
j_gene: TRBJ1-1
d_gene: TRBD1

CDR3aa: CASRLARLAGGSYNEQFF
CDR3nt: TGTGCAAGTCGCTTAGCGAGGCTAGCGGGAGGCTCCTACAATGAGCAGTTCTTC
v_gene: TRBV12-2
abundance: NA
len: 18
j_gene: TRBJ2-1
d_gene: NA

CDR3aa: CASRPGTGNRGGTEAFF
CDR3nt: TGTGCCAGCAGACCCGGGACAGGCAACCGGGGTGGCACTGAAGCTTTCTTT
v_gene: TRBV2
abundance: many
len: 17
j_gene: TRBJ1-1
d_gene: TRBD1

CDR3aa: CASSDEREGSGANVLTF
CDR3nt: TGTGCCAGCAGTGACGAGCGGGAGGGCTCTGGGGCCAACGTCCTGACTTTC
v_gene: TRBV6-4
abundance: NA
len: 17
j_gene: TRBJ2-6
d_gene: TRBD2

CDR3aa: CASSRPGQGTNVLTF
CDR3nt: TGTGCCAGCAGCCGGCCGGGACAGGGGACCAACGTCCTGACTTTC
v_gene: TRBV28
abundance: NA
len: 15
j_gene: TRBJ2-6
d_gene: TRBD1

CDR3aa: CASSMVGRAKNIQYF
CDR3nt: TGTGCCAGTAGTATGGTCGGGAGAGCCAAAAACATTCAGTACTTC
v_gene: TRBV19
abundance: NA
len: 15
j_gene: TRBJ2-4
d_gene: NA

CDR3aa: CASLATDTQYF
CDR3nt: TGTGCCTCACTAGCGACAGATACGCAGTATTTT
v_gene: TRBV30
abundance: NA
len: 11
j_gene: TRBJ2-3
d_gene: TRBD2

CDR3aa: CASSRTQTSGRSYEQYF
CDR3nt: TGTGCCAGCAGTCGTACGCAAACTAGCGGGAGGTCCTACGAGCAGTACTTC
v_gene: TRBV9
abundance: NA
len: 17
j_gene: TRBJ2-7
d_gene: TRBD2

CDR3aa: CASSLFSGTYNNEQFF
CDR3nt: TGCGCCAGCAGCTTGTTTAGCGGGACTTATAACAATGAGCAGTTCTTC
v_gene: TRBV5-1
abundance: NA
len: 16
j_gene: TRBJ2-1
d_gene: TRBD2

CDR3aa: CASSQNPTTGYTF
CDR3nt: TGTGCCAGCAGCCAAAATCCCACTACAGGCTACACCTTC
v_gene: TRBV7-2
abundance: NA
len: 13
j_gene: TRBJ1-2
d_gene: NA

CDR3aa: CASDRGRSEKLFF
CDR3nt: TGTGCCAGCGACAGGGGGCGGTCTGAAAAACTGTTTTTT
v_gene: TRBV2
abundance: NA
len: 13
j_gene: TRBJ1-4
d_gene: TRBD1

CDR3aa: CASGTSAYEKLFF
CDR3nt: TGTGCCAGTGGGACTTCGGCGTATGAAAAACTGTTTTTT
v_gene: TRBV7-2
abundance: NA
len: 13
j_gene: TRBJ1-4
d_gene: NA

CDR3aa: CASSLGLAGTYEQYF
CDR3nt: TGTGCCAGCAGCTTAGGTCTAGCGGGAACCTACGAGCAGTACTTC
v_gene: TRBV11-1
abundance: NA
len: 15
j_gene: TRBJ2-7
d_gene: TRBD2

CDR3aa: CASSPRTVAYEQYF
CDR3nt: TGTGCCAGCAGTCCTAGGACAGTTGCCTACGAGCAGTACTTC
v_gene: TRBV6-5
abundance: NA
len: 14
j_gene: TRBJ2-7
d_gene: NA

CDR3aa: CASSPSYQETQYF
CDR3nt: TGTGCCAGCAGCCCCTCTTACCAAGAGACCCAGTACTTC
v_gene: TRBV11-2
abundance: NA
len: 13
j_gene: TRBJ2-5
d_gene: NA

CDR3aa: CASSPTGGSGGYNSPLHF
CDR3nt: TGTGCCAGCAGCCCGACAGGGGGCAGCGGGGGCTATAATTCACCCCTCCACTTT
v_gene: TRBV7-6
abundance: NA
len: 18
j_gene: TRBJ1-6
d_gene: TRBD1

CDR3aa: CASSPPLDSEAFF
CDR3nt: TGTGCCAGCAGCCCGCCTCTGGACAGCGAAGCTTTCTTT
v_gene: TRBV13
abundance: NA
len: 13
j_gene: TRBJ1-1
d_gene: NA

CDR3aa: CASSQQTGVDQPQHF
CDR3nt: TGCGCCAGCAGCCAGCAGACAGGGGTCGATCAGCCCCAGCATTTT
v_gene: TRBV4-3
abundance: NA
len: 15
j_gene: TRBJ1-5
d_gene: TRBD1

CDR3aa: CASSVGAGTQYF
CDR3nt: TGTGCCAGCAGCGTCGGCGCGGGGACGCAGTATTTT
v_gene: TRBV9
abundance: NA
len: 12
j_gene: TRBJ2-3
d_gene: NA

CDR3aa: CASSDPLSSGGNSPLHF
CDR3nt: TGTGCCAGCAGTGACCCACTCTCATCGGGAGGGAATTCACCCCTCCACTTT
v_gene: TRBV25-1
abundance: few
len: 17
j_gene: TRBJ1-6
d_gene: NA

CDR3aa: CASSQNRYNSPLHF
CDR3nt: TGTGCCAGCAGTCAGAACAGGTATAATTCACCCCTCCACTTT
v_gene: TRBV27
abundance: few
len: 14
j_gene: TRBJ1-6
d_gene: NA

CDR3aa: CASSELQGRVQPQHF
CDR3nt: TGTGCCAGCAGCGAATTACAGGGAAGGGTTCAGCCCCAGCATTTT
v_gene: TRBV7-2
abundance: NA
len: 15
j_gene: TRBJ1-5
d_gene: NA

CDR3aa: CASSPGAPYEQYF
CDR3nt: TGTGCCAGCAGCCCAGGGGCCCCCTACGAGCAGTACTTC
v_gene: TRBV11-3
abundance: NA
len: 13
j_gene: TRBJ2-7
d_gene: NA

CDR3aa: CASSLVPDNEQFF
CDR3nt: TGTGCCAGCAGCTTAGTACCAGACAATGAGCAGTTCTTC
v_gene: TRBV11-2
abundance: NA
len: 13
j_gene: TRBJ2-1
d_gene: NA

CDR3aa: CASRDRRGLWTEAFF
CDR3nt: TGTGCCAGCAGAGACCGGCGGGGTCTATGGACTGAAGCTTTCTTT
v_gene: TRBV28
abundance: NA
len: 15
j_gene: TRBJ1-1
d_gene: NA

CDR3aa: CASSNRGRNSPLHF
CDR3nt: TGTGCCAGCAGTAACAGGGGTCGGAATTCACCCCTCCACTTT
v_gene: TRBV6-5
abundance: NA
len: 14
j_gene: TRBJ1-6
d_gene: TRBD1

CDR3aa: CASSTRVRGYEQYF
CDR3nt: TGTGCCAGCAGTACTCGAGTCCGGGGTTACGAGCAGTACTTC
v_gene: TRBV6-2/TRBV6-3
abundance: NA
len: 14
j_gene: TRBJ2-7
d_gene: NA

CDR3aa: CASSYDRVSYNEQFF
CDR3nt: TGTGCCAGCAGTTACGACAGGGTTTCCTACAATGAGCAGTTCTTC
v_gene: TRBV28
abundance: NA
len: 15
j_gene: TRBJ2-1
d_gene: TRBD1

CDR3aa: CASSQESRDNSPLHF
CDR3nt: TGTGCCAGCAGCCAAGAGAGCAGGGATAATTCACCCCTCCACTTT
v_gene: TRBV3-1/TRBV3-2
abundance: NA
len: 15
j_gene: TRBJ1-6
d_gene: NA

CDR3aa: CASSMRFRNGGDNEQFF
CDR3nt: TGTGCCAGTAGTATGAGGTTTCGAAATGGGGGGGACAATGAGCAGTTCTTC
v_gene: TRBV19
abundance: NA
len: 17
j_gene: TRBJ2-1
d_gene: TRBD2

CDR3aa: CASSVGSTSGFTYQETQYF
CDR3nt: TGTGCCAGCAGCGTAGGGTCGACTAGCGGGTTTACCTACCAAGAGACCCAGTACTTC
v_gene: TRBV9
abundance: NA
len: 19
j_gene: TRBJ2-5
d_gene: TRBD2

CDR3aa: CASSEDRGGVDEQFF
CDR3nt: TGTGCCAGCAGTGAGGACCGGGGTGGGGTGGATGAGCAGTTCTTC
v_gene: TRBV6-4
abundance: few
len: 15
j_gene: TRBJ2-1
d_gene: NA

CDR3aa: CASSFNQPQHF
CDR3nt: TGTGCCAGCTCCTTTAATCAGCCCCAGCATTTT
v_gene: TRBV28
abundance: few
len: 11
j_gene: TRBJ1-5
d_gene: NA

CDR3aa: CAWSTQQGQPQHF
CDR3nt: TGTGCCTGGAGTACACAACAGGGCCAGCCCCAGCATTTT
v_gene: TRBV30
abundance: NA
len: 13
j_gene: TRBJ1-5
d_gene: NA

CDR3aa: CASSLRGSYEQYF
CDR3nt: TGCGCCAGCAGCTTGAGGGGTTCCTACGAGCAGTACTTC
v_gene: TRBV5-1
abundance: NA
len: 13
j_gene: TRBJ2-7
d_gene: NA

CDR3aa: CAWNRGVIAEAFF
CDR3nt: TGTGCCTGGAACCGGGGGGTGATCGCTGAAGCTTTCTTT
v_gene: TRBV30
abundance: NA
len: 13
j_gene: TRBJ1-1
d_gene: NA

CDR3aa: CASSLAGTGALWGYTF
CDR3nt: TGTGCCAGCAGTTTAGCCGGGACAGGGGCTTTATGGGGCTACACCTTC
v_gene: TRBV27
abundance: NA
len: 16
j_gene: TRBJ1-2
d_gene: TRBD1

CDR3aa: CASSQDGSSYNEQFF
CDR3nt: TGCGCCAGCAGCCAAGATGGGAGCTCCTACAATGAGCAGTTCTTC
v_gene: TRBV4-3
abundance: NA
len: 15
j_gene: TRBJ2-1
d_gene: NA

CDR3aa: CASSRGGQGATRYGYTF
CDR3nt: TGTGCCAGCAGCAGGGGGGGACAGGGGGCGACACGCTATGGCTACACCTTC
v_gene: TRBV5-4
abundance: NA
len: 17
j_gene: TRBJ1-2
d_gene: TRBD1

CDR3aa: CASSWGQGGYGYTF
CDR3nt: TGTGCCAGCAGTTGGGGACAGGGAGGCTATGGCTACACCTTC
v_gene: TRBV27
abundance: NA
len: 14
j_gene: TRBJ1-2
d_gene: TRBD1

CDR3aa: CAWSVRGLPPYGYTF
CDR3nt: TGTGCCTGGAGTGTACGCGGACTCCCTCCCTATGGCTACACCTTC
v_gene: TRBV30
abundance: NA
len: 15
j_gene: TRBJ1-2
d_gene: NA

CDR3aa: CATSRAGGLGSPLHF
CDR3nt: TGTGCCACCAGCAGAGCTGGGGGCTTGGGTTCACCCCTCCACTTT
v_gene: TRBV15
abundance: once
len: 15
j_gene: TRBJ1-6
d_gene: NA

CDR3aa: CASSTGETRTEAFF
CDR3nt: TGTGCCAGCAGCACAGGAGAGACGAGAACTGAAGCTTTCTTT
v_gene: TRBV27
abundance: NA
len: 14
j_gene: TRBJ1-1
d_gene: NA

CDR3aa: CASSPRQGNTEAFF
CDR3nt: TGTGCCAGCAGCCCCCGACAGGGGAACACTGAAGCTTTCTTT
v_gene: TRBV7-2
abundance: NA
len: 14
j_gene: TRBJ1-1
d_gene: TRBD1

CDR3aa: CASSYLAGGRTEAFF
CDR3nt: TGTGCCAGCAGTTATTTAGCAGGGGGCAGGACTGAAGCTTTCTTT
v_gene: TRBV6-5
abundance: few
len: 15
j_gene: TRBJ1-1
d_gene: TRBD1

CDR3aa: CATSAGGETQYF
CDR3nt: TGTGCCACCAGTGCGGGGGGGGAGACCCAGTACTTC
v_gene: TRBV24-1
abundance: once
len: 12
j_gene: TRBJ2-5
d_gene: TRBD2

CDR3aa: CASSPRPSGATNTGELFF
CDR3nt: TGTGCCAGCTCACCCCGGCCTAGCGGGGCTACGAACACCGGGGAGCTGTTTTTT
v_gene: TRBV18
abundance: few
len: 18
j_gene: TRBJ2-2
d_gene: TRBD2

CDR3aa: CASGPQGQPQHF
CDR3nt: TGTGCCAGCGGACCCCAGGGTCAGCCCCAGCATTTT
v_gene: TRBV27
abundance: NA
len: 12
j_gene: TRBJ1-5
d_gene: NA

CDR3aa: CASSLRKGQSRQYF
CDR3nt: TGTGCCAGCAGCTTACGAAAGGGGCAAAGTCGGCAGTACTTC
v_gene: TRBV7-2
abundance: once
len: 14
j_gene: TRBJ2-7
d_gene: NA

CDR3aa: CASSPGQVFSYEQYF
CDR3nt: TGTGCCAGCAGCCCGGGACAGGTTTTCTCCTACGAGCAGTACTTC
v_gene: TRBV27
abundance: NA
len: 15
j_gene: TRBJ2-7
d_gene: TRBD1

CDR3aa: CASSYGRVFSPLHF
CDR3nt: TGTGCCAGCAGTTACGGCAGGGTGTTCTCACCCCTCCACTTT
v_gene: TRBV6-5
abundance: NA
len: 14
j_gene: TRBJ1-6
d_gene: NA

CDR3aa: CASSGGRAGTFYGYTF
CDR3nt: TGTGCCAGCAGCGGTGGGCGCGCGGGAACCTTCTATGGCTACACCTTC
v_gene: TRBV5-6
abundance: NA
len: 16
j_gene: TRBJ1-2
d_gene: NA

CDR3aa: CASSFTQGEQFF
CDR3nt: TGTGCCAGCAGTTTCACCCAGGGTGAGCAGTTCTTC
v_gene: TRBV28
abundance: once
len: 12
j_gene: TRBJ2-1
d_gene: NA

CDR3aa: CASSPGQGAEKLFF
CDR3nt: TGTGCCAGCAGCCCGGGTCAGGGGGCGGAAAAACTGTTTTTT
v_gene: TRBV7-9
abundance: NA
len: 14
j_gene: TRBJ1-4
d_gene: TRBD1

CDR3aa: CSVQQGVDTEAFF
CDR3nt: TGCAGCGTTCAACAGGGGGTGGACACTGAAGCTTTCTTT
v_gene: TRBV29-1
abundance: once
len: 13
j_gene: TRBJ1-1
d_gene: TRBD1

CDR3aa: CASSGRTSGLYNEQFF
CDR3nt: TGTGCCAGCAGTGGGCGGACTAGCGGACTTTACAATGAGCAGTTCTTC
v_gene: TRBV6-2/TRBV6-3
abundance: NA
len: 16
j_gene: TRBJ2-1
d_gene: TRBD2

CDR3aa: CASISGTSSYNEQFF
CDR3nt: TGTGCCAGCATCAGCGGGACAAGCTCCTACAATGAGCAGTTCTTC
v_gene: TRBV2
abundance: NA
len: 15
j_gene: TRBJ2-1
d_gene: NA